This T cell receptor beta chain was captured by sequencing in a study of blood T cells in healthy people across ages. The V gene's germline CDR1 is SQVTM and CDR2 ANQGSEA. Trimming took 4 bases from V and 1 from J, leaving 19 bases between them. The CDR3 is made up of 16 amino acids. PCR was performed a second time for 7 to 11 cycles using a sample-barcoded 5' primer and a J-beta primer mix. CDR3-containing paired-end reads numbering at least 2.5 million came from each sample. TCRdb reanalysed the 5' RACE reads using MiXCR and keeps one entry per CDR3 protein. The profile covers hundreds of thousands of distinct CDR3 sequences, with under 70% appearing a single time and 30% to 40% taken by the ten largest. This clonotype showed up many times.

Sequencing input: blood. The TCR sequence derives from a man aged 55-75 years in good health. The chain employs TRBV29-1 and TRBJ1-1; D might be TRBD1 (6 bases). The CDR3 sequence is CSVAWGQSRGNTEAFF. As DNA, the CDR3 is TGCAGCGTTGCTTGGGGGCAGAGTCGAGGGAACACTGAAGCTTTCTTT.